Listed below are T cell receptor beta chains from one sample, sequenced in a study of cytomegalovirus exposure and HLA in healthy donors. The protocol was immunoSEQ multiplex PCR, while the TCRdb copy is restricted to in-frame clones and leaves out a portion. This sample yields about 170,000 clones, of which 75% to 90% are seen a single time; 2% to 2.5% belongs to the top ten. Sequenced material: PBMCs. These receptors came from a male donor in good health and CMV-seronegative. Both conserved end residues are part of each CDR3. The order of the fields is CDR3 protein, CDR3 DNA, D gene, J gene, clone size, V gene. The D gene is left open where the match is weak. The size entry is marked missing in some rows and otherwise reads once, few, many or a size class.

CSVGGGPTNEKLFF,TGCAGCGTTGGAGGGGGTCCAACTAATGAAAAACTGTTTTTT,.,TRBJ1-4,few,TRBV29-1
CASSLEVAGGRQFF,TGTGCCAGCAGCTTGGAGGTAGCGGGGGGGCGACAGTTCTTC,TRBD2,TRBJ2-1,few,TRBV5-6
CASSEGAVRYGYTF,TGTGCCAGCAGTGAGGGGGCCGTTAGGTATGGCTACACCTTC,.,TRBJ1-2,.,TRBV2
CASSYSGQGTTGELFF,TGTGCCAGCAGTTACTCGGGACAGGGTACGACCGGGGAGCTGTTTTTT,TRBD1,TRBJ2-2,.,TRBV6-6
CASSLDPAGGGETQYF,TGCGCCAGCAGCTTGGACCCAGCGGGGGGTGGGGAGACCCAGTACTTC,TRBD2,TRBJ2-5,.,TRBV5-1
CASGPGPPNQPQHF,TGTGCCAGTGGCCCAGGGCCCCCCAATCAGCCCCAGCATTTT,.,TRBJ1-5,.,TRBV19
CASSQAGTVTYEQYF,TGCGCCAGCAGCCAAGCCGGGACAGTAACCTACGAGCAGTACTTC,TRBD1,TRBJ2-7,.,TRBV4-1
CSVDRGGANEQFF,TGCAGCGTTGACCGCGGGGGGGCGAATGAGCAGTTCTTC,TRBD2,TRBJ2-1,.,TRBV29-1
CASSSGQGWDGYTF,TGTGCCAGCAGCTCCGGACAGGGATGGGATGGCTACACCTTC,TRBD1,TRBJ1-2,.,TRBV5-5
CASSWAGGYNEQFF,TGCGCCAGCTCATGGGCAGGGGGTTACAATGAGCAGTTCTTC,TRBD1,TRBJ2-1,.,TRBV10-1
CASSEYDRSASYEQYF,TGTGCCAGCAGTGAATACGACAGATCAGCTTCCTACGAGCAGTACTTC,.,TRBJ2-7,.,TRBV6-1
CASSHLVTGYSPLHF,TGTGCCAGCAGCCACTTGGTGACAGGCTATTCACCCCTCCACTTT,.,TRBJ1-6,.,TRBV11-2
CASSYEAGGAKDTQYF,TGTGCCAGCAGTTACGAGGCGGGGGGGGCCAAAGATACGCAGTATTTT,TRBD2,TRBJ2-3,.,TRBV6-5
CASTMTVSSYEQYF,TGTGCCAGCACCATGACAGTCAGCTCCTACGAGCAGTACTTC,.,TRBJ2-7,.,TRBV6-1
CASSQTTTRGRSEKLFF,TGCGCCAGCAGCCAAACGACGACCAGGGGAAGGAGTGAAAAACTGTTTTTT,.,TRBJ1-4,.,TRBV4-1